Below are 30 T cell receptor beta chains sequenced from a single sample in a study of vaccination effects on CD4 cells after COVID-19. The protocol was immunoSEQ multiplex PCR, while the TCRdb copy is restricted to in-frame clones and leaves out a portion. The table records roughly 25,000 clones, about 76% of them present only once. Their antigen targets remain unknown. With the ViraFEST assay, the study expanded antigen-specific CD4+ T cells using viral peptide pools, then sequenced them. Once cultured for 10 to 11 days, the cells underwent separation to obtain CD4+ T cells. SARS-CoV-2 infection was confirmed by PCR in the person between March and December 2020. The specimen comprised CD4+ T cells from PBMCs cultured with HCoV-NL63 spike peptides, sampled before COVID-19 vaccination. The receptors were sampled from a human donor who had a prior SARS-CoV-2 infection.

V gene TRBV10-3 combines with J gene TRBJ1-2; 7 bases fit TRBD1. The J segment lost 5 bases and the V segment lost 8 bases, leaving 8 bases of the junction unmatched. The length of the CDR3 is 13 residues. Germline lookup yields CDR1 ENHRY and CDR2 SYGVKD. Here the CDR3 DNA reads TGTGCCATCCGACAGGGTGGCCCTTATGGCTACACCTTC. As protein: CAIRQGGPYGYTF.

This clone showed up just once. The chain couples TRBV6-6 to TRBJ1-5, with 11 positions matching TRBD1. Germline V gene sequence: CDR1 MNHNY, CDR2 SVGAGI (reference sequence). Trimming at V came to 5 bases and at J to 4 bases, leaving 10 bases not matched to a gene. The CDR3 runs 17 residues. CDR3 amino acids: CASSPQVGDRGNQPQHF. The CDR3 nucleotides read TGTGCCAGCAGTCCCCAGGTGGGGGACAGGGGGAATCAGCCCCAGCATTTT.

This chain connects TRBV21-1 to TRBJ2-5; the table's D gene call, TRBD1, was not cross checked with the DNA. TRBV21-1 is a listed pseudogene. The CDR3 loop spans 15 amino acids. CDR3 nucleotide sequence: TGTGCCAGCAGCAACCCACACAGGGGGGGGGAGACCCAGTACTTC. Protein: CASSNPHRGGETQYF.

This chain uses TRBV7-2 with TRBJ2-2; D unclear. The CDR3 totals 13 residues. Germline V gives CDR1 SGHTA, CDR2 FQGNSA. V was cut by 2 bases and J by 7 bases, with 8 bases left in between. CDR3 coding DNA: TGTGCCAGCAGCTTATCTAGAGTCGGGGAGCTGTTTTTT. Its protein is CASSLSRVGELFF.

The CDR3 DNA reads as TGTGCCAGCAGTTCTTATGGACAGGTTCTATCCTACAATGAGCAGTTCTTC. Encoded protein: CASSSYGQVLSYNEQFF. V gene TRBV6-2 or TRBV6-3 combines with J gene TRBJ2-1; the match to TRBD1 covers 7 bases. From germline, CDR1 is MNHEY and CDR2 SVGEGT. J was trimmed by 1 base and V by 4 bases; bases with no gene match: 10. The CDR3 has 17 amino acids.

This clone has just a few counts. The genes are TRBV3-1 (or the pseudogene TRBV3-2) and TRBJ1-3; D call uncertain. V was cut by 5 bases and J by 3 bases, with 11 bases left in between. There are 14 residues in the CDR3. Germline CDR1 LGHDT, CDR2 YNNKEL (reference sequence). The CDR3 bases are TGTGCCAGCAGCTACCGGGAACATGGAAACACCATATATTTT. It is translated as CASSYREHGNTIYF.

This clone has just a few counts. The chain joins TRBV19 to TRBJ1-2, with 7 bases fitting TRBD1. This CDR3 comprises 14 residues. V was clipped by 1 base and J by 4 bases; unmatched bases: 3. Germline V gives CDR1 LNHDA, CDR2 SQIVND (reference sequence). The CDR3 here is CASSIVAGGYGYTF. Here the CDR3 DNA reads TGTGCCAGTAGTATAGTCGCAGGGGGCTATGGCTACACCTTC.

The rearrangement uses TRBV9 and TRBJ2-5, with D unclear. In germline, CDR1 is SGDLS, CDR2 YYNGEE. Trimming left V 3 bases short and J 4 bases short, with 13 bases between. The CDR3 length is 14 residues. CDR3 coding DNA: TGTGCCAGCAGCGCCGCGTTCCTCCCAGAGACCCAGTACTTC. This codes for CASSAAFLPETQYF.

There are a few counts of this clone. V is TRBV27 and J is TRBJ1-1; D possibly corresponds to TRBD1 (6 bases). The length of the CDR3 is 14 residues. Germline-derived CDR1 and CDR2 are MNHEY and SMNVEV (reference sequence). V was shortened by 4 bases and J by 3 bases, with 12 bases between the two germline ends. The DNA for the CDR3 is TGTGCCAGCAGTTCCCGGCAGGGGCACACTGAAGCTTTCTTT. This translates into CASSSRQGHTEAFF.

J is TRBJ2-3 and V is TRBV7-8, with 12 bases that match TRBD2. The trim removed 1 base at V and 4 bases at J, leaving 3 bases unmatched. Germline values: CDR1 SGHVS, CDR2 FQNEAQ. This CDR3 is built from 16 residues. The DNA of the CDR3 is TGTGCCAGCAGCTTAGTCCCTAGCGGGGGGGCAGATACGCAGTATTTT. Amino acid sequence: CASSLVPSGGADTQYF.

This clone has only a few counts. CDR3 amino acids: CASSSLTGTGMWEQYF. The CDR3 coding sequence is TGTGCCAGCAGCTCACTTACCGGGACAGGGATGTGGGAGCAGTACTTC. The rearrangement uses TRBV7-2 and TRBJ2-7; 9 nucleotides match TRBD1. After removal of 4 bases from V and 7 bases from J, the junction contained 14 bases not matched to a gene. In germline, CDR1 is SGHTA, CDR2 FQGNSA. The CDR3 extends over 16 amino acids.

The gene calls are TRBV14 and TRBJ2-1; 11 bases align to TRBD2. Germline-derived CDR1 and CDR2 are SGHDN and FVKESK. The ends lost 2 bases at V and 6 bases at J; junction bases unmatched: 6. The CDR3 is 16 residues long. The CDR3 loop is CASSQRGTSGSNEQFF. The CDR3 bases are TGTGCCAGCAGCCAACGAGGGACTAGCGGCAGCAATGAGCAGTTCTTC.

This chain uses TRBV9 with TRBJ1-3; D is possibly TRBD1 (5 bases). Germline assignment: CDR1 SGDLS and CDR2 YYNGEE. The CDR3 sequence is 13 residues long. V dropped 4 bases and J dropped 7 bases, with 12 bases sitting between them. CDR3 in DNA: TGTGCCAGCAGCCCAGGGACTTGGAACACCATATATTTT. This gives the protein CASSPGTWNTIYF.

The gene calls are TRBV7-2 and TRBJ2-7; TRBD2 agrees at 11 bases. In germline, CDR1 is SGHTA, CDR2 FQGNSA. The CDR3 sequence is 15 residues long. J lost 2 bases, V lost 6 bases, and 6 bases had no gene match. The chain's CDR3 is CASSRTSGQPYEQYF. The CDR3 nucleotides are TGTGCCAGCAGTCGGACTAGCGGGCAACCCTACGAGCAGTACTTC.

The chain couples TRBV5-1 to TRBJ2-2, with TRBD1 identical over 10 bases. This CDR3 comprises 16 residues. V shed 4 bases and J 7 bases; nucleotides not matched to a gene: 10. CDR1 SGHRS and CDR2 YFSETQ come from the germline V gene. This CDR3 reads CASSDGDRGVFGELFF. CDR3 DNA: TGCGCCAGCAGCGACGGGGACAGGGGAGTTTTCGGGGAGCTGTTTTTT.

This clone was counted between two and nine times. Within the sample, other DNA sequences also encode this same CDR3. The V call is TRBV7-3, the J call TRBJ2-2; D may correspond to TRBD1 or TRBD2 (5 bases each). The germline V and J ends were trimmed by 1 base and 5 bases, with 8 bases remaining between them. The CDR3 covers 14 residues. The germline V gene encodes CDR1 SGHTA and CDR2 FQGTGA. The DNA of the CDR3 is TGTGCCAGCAGCTTAAGGGGCGGGACCGGGGAGCTGTTTTTT. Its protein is CASSLRGGTGELFF.

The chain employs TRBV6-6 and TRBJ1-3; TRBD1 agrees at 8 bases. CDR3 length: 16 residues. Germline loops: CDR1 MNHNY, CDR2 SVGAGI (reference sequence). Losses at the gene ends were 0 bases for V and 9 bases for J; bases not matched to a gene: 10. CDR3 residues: CASSYSERTGKGTIYF. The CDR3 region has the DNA TGTGCCAGCAGTTACTCAGAACGGACAGGGAAGGGCACCATATATTTT.

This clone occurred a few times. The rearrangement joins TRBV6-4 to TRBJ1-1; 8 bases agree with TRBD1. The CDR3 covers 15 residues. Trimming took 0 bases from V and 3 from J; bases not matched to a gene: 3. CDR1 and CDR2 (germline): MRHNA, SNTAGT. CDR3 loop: CASSDSSGGYTEAFF. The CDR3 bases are TGTGCCAGCAGTGACTCATCAGGGGGCTACACTGAAGCTTTCTTT.

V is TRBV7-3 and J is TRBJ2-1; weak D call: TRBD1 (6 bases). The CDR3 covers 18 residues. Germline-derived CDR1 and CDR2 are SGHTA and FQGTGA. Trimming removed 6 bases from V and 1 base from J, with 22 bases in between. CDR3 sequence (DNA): TGTGCCAGCAGATCCCCCGGGACAACGATTGGGTCCTACAATGAGCAGTTCTTC. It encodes CASRSPGTTIGSYNEQFF.

CDR3 nucleotide sequence: TGTGCCAGCAGCCTGACAGTTAACACTGAAGCTTTCTTT. Protein: CASSLTVNTEAFF. The genes are TRBV11-2 and TRBJ1-1, with D possibly being TRBD1 (5 bases). The CDR3 contains 13 residues. CDR1 SGHAT and CDR2 FQNNGV come from the germline V gene. V lost 5 bases, J lost 2 bases, and 9 bases lay in between. The entire variable domain, with the rest obtained from reference TRBV11-2 and TRBJ1-1, is as follows: EAGVAQSPRYKIIEKRQSVAFWCNPISGHATLYWYQQILGQGPKLLIQFQNNGVVDDSQLPKDRFSAERLKGVDSTLKIQPAKLEDSAVYLCASSLTVNTEAFFGQGTRLTVV.

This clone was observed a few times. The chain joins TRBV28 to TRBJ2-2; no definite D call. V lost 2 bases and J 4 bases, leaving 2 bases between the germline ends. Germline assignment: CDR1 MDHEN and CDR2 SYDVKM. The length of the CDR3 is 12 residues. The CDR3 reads CASSLVTGELFF. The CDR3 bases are TGTGCCAGCAGTTTAGTCACCGGGGAGCTGTTTTTT.

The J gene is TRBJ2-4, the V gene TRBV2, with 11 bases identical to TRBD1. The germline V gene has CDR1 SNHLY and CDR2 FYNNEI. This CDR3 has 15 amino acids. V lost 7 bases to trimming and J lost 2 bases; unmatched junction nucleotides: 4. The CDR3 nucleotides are TGTGCCAGCAATGGACAGGGGGCGACCAAAAACATTCAGTACTTC. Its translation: CASNGQGATKNIQYF. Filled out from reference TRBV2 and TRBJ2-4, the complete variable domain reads EPEVTQTPSHQVTQMGQEVILRCVPISNHLYFYWYRQILGQKVEFLVSFYNNEISEKSEIFDDQFSVERPDGSNFTLKIRSTKLEDSAMYFCASNGQGATKNIQYFGAGTRLSVL.

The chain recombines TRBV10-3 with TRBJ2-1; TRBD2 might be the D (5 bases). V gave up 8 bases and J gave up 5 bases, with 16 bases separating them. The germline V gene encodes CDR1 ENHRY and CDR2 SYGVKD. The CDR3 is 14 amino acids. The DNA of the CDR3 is TGTGCCATCTCCGGGGTGGCGGCTAACAATGAGCAGTTCTTC. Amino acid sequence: CAISGVAANNEQFF.

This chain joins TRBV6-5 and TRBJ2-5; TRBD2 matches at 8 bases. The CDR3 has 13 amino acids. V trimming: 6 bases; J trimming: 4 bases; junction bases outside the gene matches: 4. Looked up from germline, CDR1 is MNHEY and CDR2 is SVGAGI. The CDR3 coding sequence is TGTGCCAGCAGACCCGGGGGGGCAGAGACCCAGTACTTC. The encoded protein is CASRPGGAETQYF.

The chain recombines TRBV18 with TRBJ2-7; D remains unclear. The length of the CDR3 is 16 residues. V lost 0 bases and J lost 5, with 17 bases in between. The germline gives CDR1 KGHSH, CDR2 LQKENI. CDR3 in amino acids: CASSPPSVSGRHEQYF. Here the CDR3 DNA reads TGTGCCAGCTCACCACCGTCAGTTTCGGGTCGCCACGAGCAGTACTTC.

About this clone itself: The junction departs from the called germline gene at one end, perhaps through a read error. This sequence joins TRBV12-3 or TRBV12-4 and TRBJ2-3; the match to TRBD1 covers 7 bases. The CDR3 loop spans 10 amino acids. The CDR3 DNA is TGTGCCAGCAAGGGACAGACGGGAACTTTT. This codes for CASKGQTGTF.

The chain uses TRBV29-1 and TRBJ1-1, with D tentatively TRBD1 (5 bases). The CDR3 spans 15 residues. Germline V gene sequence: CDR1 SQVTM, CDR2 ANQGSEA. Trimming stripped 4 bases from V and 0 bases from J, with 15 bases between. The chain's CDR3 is CSVVGGWGMNTEAFF. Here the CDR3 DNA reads TGCAGCGTTGTCGGAGGTTGGGGGATGAACACTGAAGCTTTCTTT.

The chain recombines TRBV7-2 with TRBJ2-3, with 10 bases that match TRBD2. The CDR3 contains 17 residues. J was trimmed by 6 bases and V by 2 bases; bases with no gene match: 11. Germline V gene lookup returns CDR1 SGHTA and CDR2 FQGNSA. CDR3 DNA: TGTGCCAGCAGCTTAATTAGGCTAGCGGGAGTAACGGATACGCAGTATTTT. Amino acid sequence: CASSLIRLAGVTDTQYF.

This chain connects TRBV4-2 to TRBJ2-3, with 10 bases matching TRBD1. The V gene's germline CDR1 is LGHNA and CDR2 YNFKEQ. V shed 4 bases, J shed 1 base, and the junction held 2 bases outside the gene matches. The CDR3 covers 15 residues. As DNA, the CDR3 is TGTGCCAGCAGCCGAGGGACAGGGGGCACAGATACGCAGTATTTT. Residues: CASSRGTGGTDTQYF.

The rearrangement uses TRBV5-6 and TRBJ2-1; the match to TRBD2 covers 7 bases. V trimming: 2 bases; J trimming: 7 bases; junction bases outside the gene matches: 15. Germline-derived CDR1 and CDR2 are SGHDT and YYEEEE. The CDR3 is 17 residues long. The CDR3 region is CASSFTPRAGVGNEQFF. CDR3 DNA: TGTGCCAGCAGCTTTACTCCTCGGGCGGGAGTAGGTAATGAGCAGTTCTTC.